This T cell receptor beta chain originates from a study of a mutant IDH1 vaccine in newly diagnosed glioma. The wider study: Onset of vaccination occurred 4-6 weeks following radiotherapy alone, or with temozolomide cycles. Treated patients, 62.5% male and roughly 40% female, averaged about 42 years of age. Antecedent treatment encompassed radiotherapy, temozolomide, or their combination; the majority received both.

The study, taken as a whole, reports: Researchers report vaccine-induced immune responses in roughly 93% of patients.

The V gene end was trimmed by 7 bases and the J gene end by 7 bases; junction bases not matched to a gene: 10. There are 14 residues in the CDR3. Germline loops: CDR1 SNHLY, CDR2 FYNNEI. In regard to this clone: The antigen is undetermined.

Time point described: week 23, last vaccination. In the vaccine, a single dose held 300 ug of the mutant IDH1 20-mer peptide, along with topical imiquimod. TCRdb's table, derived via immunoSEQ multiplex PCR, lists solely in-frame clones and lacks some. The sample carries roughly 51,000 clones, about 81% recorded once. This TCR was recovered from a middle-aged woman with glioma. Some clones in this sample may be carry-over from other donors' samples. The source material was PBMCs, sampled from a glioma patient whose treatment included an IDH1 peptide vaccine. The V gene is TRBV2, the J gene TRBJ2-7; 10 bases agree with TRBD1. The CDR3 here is CASTMTGGLGEQYF. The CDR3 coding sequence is TGTGCCAGCACCATGACAGGGGGCCTGGGGGAGCAGTACTTC.